The rows below give T cell receptor beta chains drawn from one sample of a study of blood T cell repertoires in COVID-19. Here immunoSEQ multiplex PCR was the method, and the copy in TCRdb shows in-frame clones only, minus some. The data show some 240,000 clones, roughly 89% seen once. Sample: peripheral blood. Receptors originate from a woman between 40 and 50 years old who had recovered from COVID-19. Both conserved end residues are part of each CDR3. The D gene is left open where the match is weak. Clone size appears in some rows only: once, few, many, or a class for an expanded clone.

j_gene,abundance,d_gene,v_gene,CDR3nt,CDR3aa
TRBJ2-1,NA,NA,TRBV3-1/TRBV3-2,TGTGCCAGCAGCCAGCGGCGGGGGCGGGAGCAGTTCTTC,CASSQRRGREQFF
TRBJ1-1,NA,NA,TRBV28,TGTGCCAGCAGTTTATCGGGGACACCGAACACTGAAGCTTTCTTT,CASSLSGTPNTEAFF
TRBJ1-1,NA,NA,TRBV6-6,TGTGCCAGCAATACCTGGGAGACTGAAGCTTTCTTT,CASNTWETEAFF
TRBJ1-1,NA,NA,TRBV10-3,TGTGCCATCAGTGTGGCGGGGGTGGACACTGAAGCTTTCTTT,CAISVAGVDTEAFF
TRBJ2-1,NA,TRBD1,TRBV15,TGTGCCACCAGCAGAACCGGGACAGGGGGCAGCAATGAGCAGTTCTTC,CATSRTGTGGSNEQFF
TRBJ2-2,NA,NA,TRBV11-2,TGTGCCAGCAGCTTAGGGGCGGGACGAGACACCGGGGAGCTGTTTTTT,CASSLGAGRDTGELFF
TRBJ1-2,few,NA,TRBV5-4,TGTGCCAGCAGCTTGGATTACCGGGACATCTTAGCTAACTATGGCTACACCTTC,CASSLDYRDILANYGYTF
TRBJ2-3,NA,TRBD2,TRBV29-1,TGCAGCGTTGGGACCGGGGGGACGCAGTATTTT,CSVGTGGTQYF
TRBJ2-3,NA,TRBD2,TRBV30,TGTGCCTGGAGTGTAGCGGGGAGAGATACGCAGTATTTT,CAWSVAGRDTQYF
TRBJ2-2,NA,NA,TRBV9,TGTGCCAGCAGCGTATTGCCGGGACTGAACACCGGGGAGCTGTTTTTT,CASSVLPGLNTGELFF
TRBJ2-3,NA,NA,TRBV3-1/TRBV3-2,TGTGCCAGCAGCCAACTAGATACGCAGTATTTT,CASSQLDTQYF
TRBJ1-2,NA,NA,TRBV29-1,TGCAGCGTTGAAGATCTTAAATATGGCTACACCTTC,CSVEDLKYGYTF
TRBJ2-2,NA,TRBD1,TRBV6-5,TGTGCCAGCAGTTCGACAGGGGTAGGCACCGGGGAGCTGTTTTTT,CASSSTGVGTGELFF
TRBJ1-2,once,NA,TRBV28,TGTGCCAGCAGTTTTTTAGGGGGTAATGGCTACACCTTC,CASSFLGGNGYTF
TRBJ2-1,once,NA,TRBV11-2,TGTGCCAGCAGCTTTGGGGGGTTCCTCAATGAGCAGTTCTTC,CASSFGGFLNEQFF
TRBJ2-1,NA,TRBD1,TRBV27,TGTGCCAGCAGTCCTCGGGGGACAGGCAATGAGCAGTTCTTC,CASSPRGTGNEQFF
TRBJ1-4,NA,TRBD1,TRBV19,TGTGCCATCCGAGACAGGGCTAATGAAAAACTGTTTTTT,CAIRDRANEKLFF
TRBJ1-3,NA,NA,TRBV25-1,TGTGCCAGCACTGTCCCCTCGGGACTCCTGAGTACTGGAAACACCATATATTTT,CASTVPSGLLSTGNTIYF
TRBJ1-1,few,NA,TRBV29-1,TGCAGCGCGACACAGAACACTGAAGCTTTCTTT,CSATQNTEAFF
TRBJ2-5,NA,TRBD2,TRBV5-4,TGTGCCAGCAGCTCCACCATCCTAGCGGTCAACAGGGAGACCCAGTACTTC,CASSSTILAVNRETQYF
TRBJ2-7,NA,NA,TRBV10-2,TGCGCCAGCAGTGAAGGTGAGGGATTTCGCGAGCAGTACTTC,CASSEGEGFREQYF
TRBJ1-4,few,NA,TRBV29-1,TGCAGCGTTGGACTAGGTAATGAAAAACTGTTTTTT,CSVGLGNEKLFF
TRBJ1-3,NA,NA,TRBV9,TGTGCCAGCAGCCGCGACAGGCCTCCCTCTGGAAACACCATATATTTT,CASSRDRPPSGNTIYF
TRBJ1-1,NA,NA,TRBV6-5,TGTGCCAGCAGTTTGGACGGGGTGGGGGCTTTCTTT,CASSLDGVGAFF
TRBJ1-1,once,NA,TRBV11-2,TGTGCCAGCAGAACACGAACAGAGAACACTGAAGCTTTCTTT,CASRTRTENTEAFF
TRBJ1-2,once,NA,TRBV19,TGTGCCAGTAGTACCCCGGTGGGCTATAACTATGGCTACACCTTC,CASSTPVGYNYGYTF
TRBJ2-5,NA,NA,TRBV7-2,TGTGCCAGCAGCTTTAGGAGGACAGAGACCCAGTACTTC,CASSFRRTETQYF
TRBJ1-5,NA,NA,TRBV2,TGTGCCAGCAGAAAACAGAATCAGCCCCAGCATTTT,CASRKQNQPQHF
TRBJ2-6,NA,NA,TRBV19,TGTGCCAGTAGTATTGCAGACTCTGGGGCCAACGTCCTGACTTTC,CASSIADSGANVLTF
TRBJ2-3,NA,NA,TRBV5-1,TGCGCCAGCAGCTTGACTCAAAACGAGAGGCGTACGCAGTATTTT,CASSLTQNERRTQYF
TRBJ1-1,few,NA,TRBV12-3/TRBV12-4,TGTGCCAGCAGTTTGAAGGGGTCCACTGAAGCTTTCTTT,CASSLKGSTEAFF
TRBJ2-3,NA,TRBD2,TRBV19,TGTGCCAGTAGTGATAGCGGGAGTAGCACAGATACGCAGTATTTT,CASSDSGSSTDTQYF
TRBJ2-2,NA,TRBD1,TRBV12-5,TGTGCTAGTGCCCCGACAGGGCACACCGGGGAGCTGTTTTTT,CASAPTGHTGELFF
TRBJ1-1,once,NA,TRBV29-1,TGCAGCATAGACAGCATGAACACTGAAGCTTTCTTT,CSIDSMNTEAFF
TRBJ1-2,few,TRBD1,TRBV19,TGTGCCACCCGGGACAGTGGCTACACCTTC,CATRDSGYTF